The 14 T cell receptor beta chains reported below all come from one sample, sequenced in a study of naive and memory T cell subsets. Both TRBC1 and TRBC2 were covered by a beta constant-region primer of two equimolar oligonucleotides. Ligated cDNA was amplified by four rounds of PCR with nested alpha and beta constant-region primers and SP2. TCRdb reprocessed the UMI-ligation and nested PCR reads via MiXCR and lists one record per CDR3 protein. The top ten clones hold more than 0.11% of a sample with some 82,000 distinct CDR3 sequences, around 10% of them seen once. What these receptors recognize is not known. Findings and limits, study-wide: Possibly reflecting memory cells re-expressing CD45RA, a few larger clonotypes occurred in naive repertoires, especially CD8.

Sequencing used naive CD4+ T cells from blood. These receptors came from a human donor in good health.

The chain employs TRBV12-3 or TRBV12-4 and TRBJ2-1; perhaps TRBD2 as D (5 bases). V lost 6 bases and J lost 4, with 16 bases in between. The CDR3 is 15 amino acids. CDR3 protein: CASSSRGNTYNEQFF. The CDR3 region has the DNA TGTGCCAGCAGCTCACGGGGTAATACTTACAATGAGCAGTTCTTC.

This clonotype was detected many times. The chain joins TRBV4-2 to TRBJ2-2; weak D call: TRBD2 (6 bases). The V end lost 0 bases, the J end lost 7 bases, and 6 bases lay between the germline ends. This CDR3 has 13 residues. Per the germline V gene, CDR1 is LGHNA and CDR2 is YNFKEQ. The CDR3 is CASSQERGGELFF. The CDR3 DNA sequence: TGTGCCAGCAGCCAAGAGCGGGGCGGGGAGCTGTTTTTT.

The chain uses TRBV4-2 and TRBJ1-1; 9 bases map to TRBD1. CDR3 size: 15 residues. CDR1 and CDR2 (germline): LGHNA, YNFKEQ. The V segment lost 1 base and the J segment 4 bases; nucleotides outside the gene matches: 4. The CDR3 spells CASSQAPTGGTEAFF. The CDR3 coding sequence is TGTGCCAGCAGCCAAGCCCCGACAGGGGGCACTGAAGCTTTCTTT.

This clonotype was detected many times. The chain recombines TRBV24-1 with TRBJ2-1, with D possibly being TRBD2 (5 bases). The CDR3 is 18 amino acids. V lost 1 base to trimming and J lost 4 bases, with 19 bases between them. Germline loops: CDR1 KGHDR, CDR2 SFDVKD. The CDR3 sequence: CATSDLSCLAPLYNEQFF. In DNA form, the CDR3 reads TGTGCCACCAGTGATTTATCTTGTCTAGCCCCCCTTTACAATGAGCAGTTCTTC.

This clonotype was found a few times. This rearrangement joins TRBV20-1 to TRBJ2-5, with 10 nucleotides matching TRBD2. The V and J ends lost 4 bases and 3 bases, in that order; junction bases with no gene match: 8. CDR3 length: 15 amino acids. CDR1 is DFQATT and CDR2 is SNEGSKA in the germline V gene (reference sequence). The CDR3 is CSATKGAGGKETQYF. The CDR3 DNA is TGCAGTGCTACGAAGGGAGCGGGGGGGAAAGAGACCCAGTACTTC.

The chain carries TRBV5-1 and TRBJ1-1, with TRBD1 matching 7 bases. This CDR3 is 12 amino acids long. Germline loops: CDR1 SGHRS, CDR2 YFSETQ. V shed 4 bases and J 11 bases; nucleotides not matched to a gene: 8. CDR3 amino acids: CASSPAGQPAFF. CDR3 coding DNA: TGCGCCAGCAGCCCGGCGGGACAGCCCGCTTTCTTT.

A few counts support this clonotype. The rearrangement uses TRBV15 and TRBJ2-2, with D perhaps assigned TRBD1 or TRBD2 (5 bases each). Germline CDR1 LNHNV, CDR2 YYDKDF (reference sequence). The CDR3 length is 17 residues. Trimming removed 4 bases at V and 7 bases at J, with 22 bases between. CDR3 residues: CATSIEGARGPNGELFF. As DNA, the CDR3 is TGTGCCACCAGCATCGAAGGGGCGAGGGGCCCCAACGGGGAGCTGTTTTTT. The variable domain in full, completed from reference TRBV15 and TRBJ2-2, reads DAMVIQNPRYQVTQFGKPVTLSCSQTLNHNVMYWYQQKSSQAPKLLFHYYDKDFNNEADTPDNFQSRRPNTSFCFLDIRSPGLGDTAMYLCATSIEGARGPNGELFFGEGSRLTVL.

This clonotype came up many times. The genes are TRBV10-3 and TRBJ2-3; unclear D gene. Germline-derived CDR1 and CDR2 are ENHRY and SYGVKD. V gave up 5 bases and J gave up 0 bases, with 3 bases separating them. The CDR3 runs to 12 residues. CDR3: CAISSSTDTQYF. CDR3 in DNA: TGTGCCATCAGTTCTAGCACAGATACGCAGTATTTT.

The J gene is TRBJ1-4, the V gene TRBV3-1, with D unclear. The germline gives CDR1 LGHDT, CDR2 YNNKEL (reference sequence). The CDR3 has 12 amino acids. Trimming pared 4 bases from V and 8 bases from J, leaving 8 bases between. The CDR3 coding sequence is TGTGCCAGCAGCCGGCAGAACGAAAAACTGTTTTTT. Translation: CASSRQNEKLFF.

Comment on this clonotype: The junction differs from germline at one of its ends, possibly a read error. The chain recombines TRBV7-9 with TRBJ2-1, with D perhaps TRBD1 (7 bases). The CDR3 has 16 amino acids. Germline loops: CDR1 SEHNR, CDR2 FQNEAQ (reference sequence). This CDR3 reads CACSLTPTGRHNEQFF. The DNA for the CDR3 is TGTGCCTGCAGCTTAACCCCGACAGGGAGGCACAATGAGCAGTTCTTC.

This clonotype was counted between two and nine times. The chain employs TRBV5-1 and TRBJ2-1, with unresolved D. Germline V gene data show CDR1 as SGHRS and CDR2 as YFSETQ. V was clipped by 3 bases and J by 5 bases, with 12 bases between them. This CDR3 has 14 amino acids. This CDR3 is CASSSIGPHNEQFF. Here the CDR3 DNA reads TGCGCCAGCAGCTCTATAGGACCCCACAATGAGCAGTTCTTC.

This clonotype was detected only a few times. This chain connects TRBV19 to TRBJ1-5; D gene ambiguous. Germline assignment: CDR1 LNHDA and CDR2 SQIVND (reference sequence). Trimming left V 6 bases short and J 2 bases short, with 14 bases between. CDR3 length equals 15 residues. The CDR3 loop is CASRRAVAGNQPQHF. The CDR3 nucleotides read TGTGCCAGTAGGCGGGCCGTGGCGGGCAATCAGCCCCAGCATTTT. The variable domain in full, completed from reference TRBV19 and TRBJ1-5, reads DGGITQSPKYLFRKEGQNVTLSCEQNLNHDAMYWYRQDPGQGLRLIYYSQIVNDFQKGDIAEGYSVSREKKESFPLTVTSAQKNPTAFYLCASRRAVAGNQPQHFGDGTRLSIL.

Ten or more counts support this clonotype. The V and J genes are TRBV24-1 and TRBJ2-1, with TRBD1 matching 8 bases. CDR3 length equals 13 residues. V lost 9 bases and J lost 5; bases outside the gene matches: 5. Germline V CDR1 and CDR2: KGHDR, SFDVKD. CDR3 DNA sequence: TGTGCCACCCGAGGACAGGGCAACAATGAGCAGTTCTTC. As protein: CATRGQGNNEQFF.

The sample holds many counts of this clonotype. The CDR3 DNA is TGCGCCAGCAGCCAAACCGGGACAGGGGGCGACGAGCAGTACTTC. This codes for CASSQTGTGGDEQYF. The gene calls are TRBV4-3 and TRBJ2-7; 12 bases match TRBD1. This CDR3 spans 15 amino acids. The J segment lost 5 bases and the V segment lost 2 bases, leaving 4 bases of the junction unmatched. Germline CDR1 is LGHNA and CDR2 is YSLEER.